The 22 T cell receptor beta chains in this list originate from one sample, sequenced in a study of blood T cell repertoires in COVID-19. Libraries were prepared by immunoSEQ multiplex PCR; TCRdb keeps only in-frame clonotypes and omits some of them. The sample records under 200,000 clones, roughly 80% being singletons. Sample: PBMCs or T cells enriched from blood (not recorded which). These receptors all come from a woman aged 60 to 75 who had recovered from COVID-19.

V is TRBV7-3 and J is TRBJ2-7; 12 bases map to TRBD2. Unmatched junction bases numbered 5, after V lost 5 bases and J lost 3 bases. The CDR3 has 15 residues. CDR1 and CDR2 (germline): SGHTA, FQGTGA. The CDR3 bases are TGTGCCAGCAGCCCGGGACTAGCGGGCATCTACGAGCAGTACTTC. It specifies CASSPGLAGIYEQYF.

V is TRBV5-1 and J is TRBJ1-1; 7 positions agree with TRBD1. The CDR3 covers 11 residues. In germline, CDR1 is SGHRS, CDR2 YFSETQ. The V gene end was trimmed by 7 bases and the J gene end by 4 bases; junction bases not matched to a gene: 1. The CDR3 DNA reads TGCGCCAGCCAGGGGGGCACTGAAGCTTTCTTT. Translation gives CASQGGTEAFF.

This rearrangement joins TRBV10-1 to TRBJ2-7; D is perhaps TRBD2 (5 bases). The CDR3 covers 13 residues. V shed 2 bases and J shed 2 bases, with 7 bases lying between them. Germline CDR1 reads WNHNN; CDR2 reads SYGVQD (reference sequence). CDR3 in amino acids: CASSEELAYEQYF. As DNA, the CDR3 is TGCGCCAGCAGTGAGGAACTAGCCTACGAGCAGTACTTC.

The chain is built from TRBV4-2 and TRBJ2-1, with 9 bases aligning to TRBD2. Unmatched junction bases numbered 16, after V lost 3 bases and J lost 10 bases. CDR3 length: 17 amino acids. Germline lookup yields CDR1 LGHNA and CDR2 YNFKEQ. CDR3 sequence (DNA): TGTGCCAGCAGCCAGGGTACCCTGGGGACTAGCTATGTGGAGCAGTTCTTC. Translating gives CASSQGTLGTSYVEQFF.

The gene calls are TRBV4-2 and TRBJ2-5, with a tentative D call TRBD1 (5 bases). From germline, CDR1 is LGHNA and CDR2 YNFKEQ. V lost 1 base and J 2 bases, leaving 11 bases between the germline ends. This CDR3 is built from 15 residues. CDR3 protein: CASSQGSQGQETQYF. As DNA, the CDR3 is TGTGCCAGCAGCCAAGGGTCTCAGGGTCAAGAGACCCAGTACTTC.

This clone came up once. This chain uses TRBV5-8 with TRBJ1-1, with TRBD1 as a possible D gene (5 bases). Deletions cut 0 bases from V and 5 bases from J, with 8 bases between. CDR1 and CDR2 from the germline V gene are SGHTS and YDEGEE. This CDR3 region has 13 residues. CDR3 sequence: CASSLAGLTEAFF. CDR3 DNA: TGTGCCAGCAGCTTGGCAGGGTTGACTGAAGCTTTCTTT.

This clone was counted ten times or more. The chain carries TRBV19 and TRBJ2-7; TRBD1 is a possible D gene (6 bases). The V end was cut by 4 bases, the J end by 4 bases, with 17 bases between. Looked up from germline, CDR1 is LNHDA and CDR2 is SQIVND (reference sequence). This CDR3 comprises 15 residues. CDR3: CASSTPDSRRYEQYF. The CDR3 DNA reads as TGTGCCAGTAGTACCCCGGACAGCCGCCGATACGAGCAGTACTTC.

This chain uses TRBV3-1 (or the pseudogene TRBV3-2) with TRBJ1-1; D remains unclear. Germline lookup yields CDR1 LGHDT and CDR2 YNNKEL (reference sequence). CDR3 length: 12 residues. V was clipped by 4 bases and J by 8 bases, with 11 bases between them. CDR3 region: CASSPTGDEAFF. Written as DNA, the CDR3 is TGTGCCAGCAGCCCCACGGGTGACGAAGCTTTCTTT.

The chain has TRBV6-5 and TRBJ2-3; D may be TRBD2 (7 bases). Trimming stripped 6 bases from V and 1 base from J, with 11 bases between. In germline, CDR1 is MNHEY, CDR2 SVGAGI. CDR3 length: 14 residues. This CDR3 reads CASSPGGRTDTQYF. The CDR3 region has the DNA TGTGCCAGCAGCCCGGGGGGCCGCACAGATACGCAGTATTTT.

The V gene is TRBV7-9, the J gene TRBJ2-3, with 7 bases identical to TRBD2. After removal of 5 bases from V and 1 base from J, the junction contained 3 bases not matched to a gene. The CDR3 covers 14 residues. Germline V lookup: CDR1 SEHNR, CDR2 FQNEAQ (reference sequence). CDR3: CASSIRGGTDTQYF. CDR3 bases: TGTGCCAGCAGCATCCGGGGGGGCACAGATACGCAGTATTTT. Filled out from reference TRBV7-9 and TRBJ2-3, the complete variable domain reads DTGVSQNPRHKITKRGQNVTFRCDPISEHNRLYWYRQTLGQGPEFLTYFQNEAQLEKSRLLSDRFSAERPKGSFSTLEIQRTEQGDSAMYLCASSIRGGTDTQYFGPGTRLTVL.

This clone has only a few counts. The chain carries TRBV11-2 and TRBJ1-1; weak D call: TRBD1 (5 bases). The germline V gene has CDR1 SGHAT and CDR2 FQNNGV. The CDR3 is made up of 13 amino acids. V lost 1 base and J lost 3, with 6 bases in between. CDR3 DNA: TGTGCCAGCAGCTTAGGCAGGGACACTGAAGCTTTCTTT. Its protein product is CASSLGRDTEAFF.

V usage is TRBV21-1 and J usage is TRBJ2-6; TRBD1 is the table's D call and was not checked against the DNA. TRBV21-1 is shown as a pseudogene. The CDR3 covers 18 residues. CDR3 in amino acids: CASSNETGDSSGANVLTF. CDR3 nucleotides: TGTGCCAGCAGCAATGAAACAGGGGACAGCTCTGGGGCCAACGTCCTGACTTTC.

The rearrangement links TRBV11-2 to TRBJ2-3, with 8 bases matching TRBD1. CDR3 length equals 16 residues. CDR1 and CDR2 (germline): SGHAT, FQNNGV. The V segment lost 5 bases and the J segment 4 bases; nucleotides outside the gene matches: 11. Here the CDR3 DNA reads TGTGCCAGCAGCGGTCTCTCCCAGGGGGCCGCAGATACGCAGTATTTT. Encoded protein: CASSGLSQGAADTQYF.

V gene TRBV29-1 combines with J gene TRBJ2-1; tentatively, D is TRBD1 (7 bases). This CDR3 region has 13 residues. CDR1 and CDR2 from the germline V gene are SQVTM and ANQGSEA. The CDR3 nucleotides read TGCAGATCAGGGGGGAGCTCCTACAATGAGCAGTTCTTC. Amino acids: CRSGGSSYNEQFF.

The chain carries TRBV6-8 and TRBJ2-2; D might be TRBD1 (5 bases). CDR1 and CDR2 (germline): MNHGY, SAAAGT. Trimming stripped 8 bases from V and 6 bases from J, with 13 bases between. The CDR3 is made up of 13 amino acids. CDR3 sequence (DNA): TGTGCCAGCTGGACAAAGGGTTCCGGGGAGCTGTTTTTT. Its translation: CASWTKGSGELFF.

This chain uses TRBV27 with TRBJ2-1; 9 bases are shared with TRBD1. The CDR3 covers 16 residues. The trim removed 5 bases at V and 1 base at J, leaving 6 bases unmatched. Germline CDR1 is MNHEY and CDR2 is SMNVEV (reference sequence). The CDR3 region has the DNA TGTGCCAGCAGTCCATCGGGACAGGGTTCCTACAATGAGCAGTTCTTC. Translation: CASSPSGQGSYNEQFF.

J is TRBJ1-1 and V is TRBV13; 8 nucleotides align to TRBD1. Looked up from germline, CDR1 is PRHDT and CDR2 is FYEKMQ (reference sequence). The length of the CDR3 is 15 residues. V lost 2 bases and J lost 6; bases outside the gene matches: 8. The CDR3 region is CASSLWWTGTPEAFF. The CDR3 region has the DNA TGTGCCAGCAGCTTATGGTGGACAGGGACCCCTGAAGCTTTCTTT. Looking up the rest from reference TRBV13 and TRBJ1-1 gives the full variable domain: AAGVIQSPRHLIKEKRETATLKCYPIPRHDTVYWYQQGPGQDPQFLISFYEKMQSDKGSIPDRFSAQQFSDYHSELNMSSLELGDSALYFCASSLWWTGTPEAFFGQGTRLTVV.

This chain joins TRBV19 and TRBJ1-3; D ambiguous. Looked up from germline, CDR1 is LNHDA and CDR2 is SQIVND (reference sequence). With 4 bases removed from V and 0 bases from J, the gap between germline ends came to 10 bases. The CDR3 totals 15 residues. CDR3 in amino acids: CASSKPVSSGNTIYF. The CDR3 nucleotides are TGTGCCAGTAGTAAACCGGTGAGCTCTGGAAACACCATATATTTT.

This clone was counted only a few times. This CDR3 reads CASRPQVSSNTEAFF. The CDR3 coding sequence is TGTGCCAGCAGGCCCCAGGTATCATCGAACACTGAAGCTTTCTTT. The chain uses TRBV2 and TRBJ1-1; D gene uncertain. The V end was cut by 6 bases, the J end by 1 base, with 15 bases between. CDR1 and CDR2 (germline): SNHLY, FYNNEI. The CDR3 loop spans 15 amino acids.

V gene TRBV6-4 combines with J gene TRBJ2-3; 8 bases are shared with TRBD1. V trimming: 5 bases; J trimming: 8 bases; junction bases outside the gene matches: 6. Germline V gene sequence: CDR1 MRHNA, CDR2 SNTAGT. The CDR3 runs to 13 residues. CDR3 sequence: CASSQGQETTQYF. The CDR3 DNA is TGTGCCAGCAGTCAGGGACAGGAAACTACGCAGTATTTT.

This chain joins TRBV11-2 and TRBJ1-5; maybe TRBD1 (5 bases). CDR1 and CDR2 (germline): SGHAT, FQNNGV. Trimming removed 5 bases at V and 6 bases at J, with 11 bases between. CDR3 length: 13 residues. The CDR3 nucleotides are TGTGCCAGCAGCCCCCCCCAGGGTCAGCCCCAGCATTTT. Its protein is CASSPPQGQPQHF.

The V gene is TRBV15, the J gene TRBJ1-1, with 7 nucleotides matching TRBD1. The CDR3 extends over 13 amino acids. In germline, CDR1 is LNHNV, CDR2 YYDKDF (reference sequence). The trim removed 1 base at V and 7 bases at J, leaving 3 bases unmatched. The CDR3 here is CATSRVRDSEAFF. The DNA of the CDR3 is TGTGCCACCAGCAGAGTTCGGGACAGTGAAGCTTTCTTT.